The next 5 T cell receptor beta chains were all read from a single sample in a study of T-cell reconstitution after alpha-beta-depleted transplantation in children. Molecular barcoding with unique molecular identifiers was used for the TCRbeta library. TCRdb re-derived calls from the PCR reads in MiXCR, one entry per CDR3 protein. The repertoire includes about 610,000 distinct CDR3 sequences, roughly a tenth of them detected once, and less than 5% sits in the top ten. This sample comprised PBMCs from the stem cell graft donor, obtained from the stem cell graft. The receptors here all came from a human donor who donated a stem cell graft to a child with acute myeloid leukemia.

A few counts support this clonotype. The chain couples TRBV12-3 or TRBV12-4 to TRBJ2-2, with TRBD1 matching 7 bases. V shed 10 bases, J shed 0 bases, and the junction held 11 bases outside the gene matches. This CDR3 comprises 16 residues. CDR3 amino acids: CATGRRGQSNTGELFF. For the CDR3, the DNA is TGTGCCACGGGGCGACGGGGACAGTCGAACACCGGGGAGCTGTTTTTT.

The chain joins TRBV11-1 to TRBJ2-7; D perhaps matches TRBD1 (6 bases). From germline, CDR1 is SGHAT and CDR2 FQDESV (reference sequence). V was clipped by 4 bases and J by 6 bases, with 19 bases between them. The CDR3 sequence is 15 residues long. CDR3 residues: CASSYTTGSVGEQYF. In DNA form, the CDR3 reads TGTGCCAGCAGCTATACAACAGGGAGTGTGGGCGAGCAGTACTTC.

The chain couples TRBV5-1 to TRBJ2-1; 8 nucleotides align to TRBD1. The junction had 10 bases not matched to a gene; V was cut back by 9 bases and J by 5 bases. The CDR3 is made up of 14 amino acids. Per germline, CDR1 SGHRS and CDR2 YFSETQ. CDR3 bases: TGCGCCACCGCAGGGGGCTGGCAAGACAATGAGCAGTTCTTC. Its protein product is CATAGGWQDNEQFF.

The chain employs TRBV24-1 and TRBJ2-4; tentatively, D is TRBD1 (5 bases). The germline V and J ends were trimmed by 8 bases and 0 bases, with 19 bases remaining between them. The CDR3 loop spans 17 amino acids. The germline gives CDR1 KGHDR, CDR2 SFDVKD. CDR3 residues: CATILYGHRLAKNIQYF. The CDR3 nucleotides are TGTGCCACCATCTTATACGGACACAGACTAGCCAAAAACATTCAGTACTTC.

This clonotype was recorded at least ten times. The chain carries TRBV3-1 and TRBJ2-7; D tentatively reads TRBD1 or TRBD2 (6 bases each). CDR1 is LGHDT and CDR2 is YNNKEL in the germline V gene (reference sequence). V dropped 7 bases and J dropped 5 bases, with 12 bases sitting between them. The CDR3 spans 12 residues. CDR3 DNA: TGTGCCAGCAAGACGGGGGCGGACGAGCAGTACTTC. The encoded protein is CASKTGADEQYF.